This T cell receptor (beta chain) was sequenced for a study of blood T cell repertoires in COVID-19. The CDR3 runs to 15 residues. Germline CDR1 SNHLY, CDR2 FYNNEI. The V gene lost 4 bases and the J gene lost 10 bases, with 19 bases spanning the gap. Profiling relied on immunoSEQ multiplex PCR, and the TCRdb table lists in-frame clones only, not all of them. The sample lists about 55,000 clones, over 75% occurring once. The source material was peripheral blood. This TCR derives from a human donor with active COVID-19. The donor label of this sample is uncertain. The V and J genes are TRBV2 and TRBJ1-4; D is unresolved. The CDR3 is CASSVEVTAEGKLFF. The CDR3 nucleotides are TGTGCCAGCAGTGTGGAGGTGACGGCGGAGGGAAAACTGTTTTTT.